Listed here are 30 T cell receptor beta chains from one sample, sequenced in a study of T cell repertoires in cytomegalovirus infection. TCRdb reprocessed the reads via MiXCR and lists one record per CDR3 protein. The sample lists 100,000 to 150,000 distinct CDR3 sequences; more than 25% were seen once. Their antigens are not known. Sample: CD8+ T cells from cultured PBMCs, taken from culture after CMV antigen stimulation. These receptors were obtained from a human donor in good health (CMV status not recorded). Some clones in this sample may be carry-over from other donors' samples.

CDR3 loop: CASTRSPGLAVLETQYF. CDR3 DNA: TGTGCCAGCACCCGATCGCCCGGACTAGCGGTTTTGGAGACCCAGTACTTC. The genes are TRBV5-4 and TRBJ2-5; 10 bases fit TRBD2. CDR3 length: 17 amino acids. Per the germline V gene, CDR1 is SGHNT and CDR2 is YYREEE (reference sequence). Unmatched junction bases numbered 16, after V lost 6 bases and J lost 5 bases.

In this sample, this clonotype turned up many times. V and J are TRBV23-1 and TRBJ1-5; D ambiguous. TRBV23-1 qualifies as an ORF whose function is uncertain. Trimming left V 4 bases short and J 3 bases short, with 10 bases between. The CDR3 spans 14 residues. DNA for the CDR3: TGCGCCAGCAGTCCTTCCGTAATCAATCAGCCCCAGCATTTT. This gives the protein CASSPSVINQPQHF.

This clonotype was detected many times. The gene calls are TRBV7-2 and TRBJ2-7, with 7 bases that match TRBD2. V was pared by 1 base and J by 3 bases, with 3 bases of the junction left unmatched. CDR1 and CDR2 (germline): SGHTA, FQGNSA. This CDR3 contains 14 residues. DNA of the CDR3: TGTGCCAGCAGCTTAGACCGCGGGAGCTACGAGCAGTACTTC. Residues: CASSLDRGSYEQYF.

The chain carries TRBV6-2 or TRBV6-3 and TRBJ2-7; 7 bases are a match to TRBD1. Germline V gene data show CDR1 as MNHEY and CDR2 as SVGEGT. The J segment lost 5 bases and the V segment lost 6 bases, leaving 16 bases of the junction unmatched. The length of the CDR3 is 16 residues. The CDR3, as DNA: TGTGCCAGCAGCTCGAACCTCGGACAGGCAGTCCACGAGCAGTACTTC. Its translation: CASSSNLGQAVHEQYF.

The chain recombines TRBV5-1 with TRBJ2-3; D not resolved. Trimming cost V 0 bases and J 4 bases, with 12 bases left between them. The CDR3 extends over 15 amino acids. Germline CDR1 and CDR2: SGHRS and YFSETQ. CDR3 in amino acids: CASSLDGPGADTQYF. For the CDR3, the DNA is TGCGCCAGCAGCTTGGACGGGCCCGGCGCAGATACGCAGTATTTT.

V usage is TRBV5-1 and J usage is TRBJ1-4; tentative D call: TRBD1 (5 bases). The CDR3 is made up of 16 amino acids. Between the trimmed V and J ends, which lost 1 base and 8 bases, there was a span of 18 bases. Germline-derived CDR1 and CDR2 are SGHRS and YFSETQ. The DNA of the CDR3 is TGCGCCAGCAGCTTGAGTACGGGACGCATGGGGGAAAAACTGTTTTTT. Its protein product is CASSLSTGRMGEKLFF.

The chain has TRBV6-5 and TRBJ2-3, with TRBD1 matching 8 bases. V shed 7 bases, J shed 0 bases, and the junction held 6 bases outside the gene matches. This CDR3 spans 15 amino acids. The germline gives CDR1 MNHEY, CDR2 SVGAGI. Written as DNA, the CDR3 is TGTGCCAGCACCGAACAGGGGGTTAGCACAGATACGCAGTATTTT. Encoded protein: CASTEQGVSTDTQYF.

This clonotype was detected a few times. The chain has TRBV12-3 or TRBV12-4 and TRBJ2-7; the D gene is possibly TRBD1 (5 bases). The CDR3 runs 18 residues. The germline V and J ends were trimmed by 5 bases and 2 bases, with 25 bases remaining between them. This CDR3 reads CASSPGSEGQGNPYEQYF. DNA for the CDR3: TGTGCCAGCAGTCCTGGATCGGAAGGGCAGGGTAATCCCTACGAGCAGTACTTC.

The chain joins TRBV9 to TRBJ2-1; the match to TRBD2 covers 15 bases. This CDR3 region has 17 residues. V was clipped by 4 bases and J by 6 bases; unmatched bases: 8. Germline CDR1 is SGDLS and CDR2 is YYNGEE. CDR3 protein: CASSSRTSGGAGNEQFF. The CDR3 nucleotides are TGTGCCAGCAGCTCCCGGACTAGCGGGGGGGCTGGCAATGAGCAGTTCTTC.

With regard to this clonotype: A much larger clone differs from this one at a single base, so this may be a read error. This chain uses TRBV28 with TRBJ1-6; 7 bases line up with TRBD1. Germline V gives CDR1 MDHEN, CDR2 SYDVKM. V lost 7 bases to trimming and J lost 4 bases; unmatched junction nucleotides: 4. This CDR3 has 14 residues. In DNA, the CDR3 is TGTGCCAGCACCACGGGACAGTATAATTCACCCCTCCACTTT. As protein: CASTTGQYNSPLHF.

The CDR3 reads CASSERGSGTGRSPLHF. In DNA form, the CDR3 reads TGTGCCAGCAGTGAACGTGGATCCGGGACAGGGCGTTCACCCCTCCACTTT. V and J are TRBV6-1 and TRBJ1-6, with 9 bases lining up with TRBD1. CDR3 length: 17 amino acids. With 2 bases clipped from V and 9 bases from J, the junction kept 11 bases outside the gene matches. Germline V gives CDR1 MNHNS, CDR2 SASEGT.

The rearrangement uses TRBV19 and TRBJ1-2; a weak D match, TRBD1 (5 bases). Germline assignment: CDR1 LNHDA and CDR2 SQIVND (reference sequence). The CDR3 runs 16 residues. The germline V and J ends were trimmed by 8 bases and 2 bases, with 21 bases remaining between them. CDR3 coding DNA: TGTGCCAGTCGCTCCGGGGAAGGGGTTCTGAACTATGGCTACACCTTC. Its protein product is CASRSGEGVLNYGYTF.

The genes are TRBV6-6 and TRBJ2-1; D gene unclear. This CDR3 contains 16 residues. Trimming pared 0 bases from V and 0 bases from J, leaving 9 bases between. Germline V lookup: CDR1 MNHNY, CDR2 SVGAGI (reference sequence). CDR3: CASSYSTVSSYNEQFF. CDR3 nucleotide sequence: TGTGCCAGCAGTTACTCGACCGTCAGCTCCTACAATGAGCAGTTCTTC.

The V and J genes are TRBV20-1 and TRBJ1-5; no clear D. The CDR3 is 12 residues long. CDR1 and CDR2 (germline): DFQATT, SNEGSKA (reference sequence). Trimming pared 2 bases from V and 3 bases from J, leaving 5 bases between. CDR3 in DNA: TGCAGTGCTAGACGGCACAATCAGCCCCAGCATTTT. Encoded protein: CSARRHNQPQHF.

Many counts were recorded for this clonotype. The J gene is TRBJ2-7, the V gene TRBV28; possibly TRBD1 for D (6 bases). Trimming removed 6 bases from V and 3 bases from J, with 12 bases in between. Looked up from germline, CDR1 is MDHEN and CDR2 is SYDVKM. The CDR3 is made up of 13 amino acids. The CDR3 reads CASSPGVGYEQYF. CDR3 in DNA: TGTGCCAGCAGCCCAGGGGTAGGCTACGAGCAGTACTTC.

The chain is built from TRBV11-2 and TRBJ2-1; 8 bases map to TRBD1. Germline values: CDR1 SGHAT, CDR2 FQNNGV. Trimming removed 4 bases from V and 3 bases from J; junction bases left unmatched: 20. The CDR3 loop spans 20 amino acids. For the CDR3, the DNA is TGTGCCAGCAGCTCGATCAAGTCACTAGACAGGGGAAGACTCTACAATGAGCAGTTCTTC. This codes for CASSSIKSLDRGRLYNEQFF.

This chain links TRBV5-4 with TRBJ2-1; D gene ambiguous. Trimming removed 1 base at V and 9 bases at J, with 8 bases between. The germline V gene has CDR1 SGHNT and CDR2 YYREEE (reference sequence). This CDR3 is built from 12 residues. DNA for the CDR3: TGTGCCAGCAGCTTGAATCAGATTGAGCAGTTCTTC. Translation: CASSLNQIEQFF.

This clonotype was counted between two and nine times. The chain recombines TRBV10-3 with TRBJ1-1, with 8 bases that match TRBD1. The V segment lost 6 bases and the J segment 1 base; nucleotides outside the gene matches: 7. Germline lookup yields CDR1 ENHRY and CDR2 SYGVKD. The CDR3 has 15 residues. The CDR3 protein is CAIRKDRVTNTEAFF. The CDR3 nucleotides are TGTGCCATCAGAAAGGACAGGGTTACGAACACTGAAGCTTTCTTT.

The sample holds a few counts of this clonotype. This chain joins TRBV7-2 and TRBJ2-1; 8 bases are shared with TRBD1. Losses at the gene ends were 5 bases for V and 5 bases for J; bases not matched to a gene: 14. Germline loops: CDR1 SGHTA, CDR2 FQGNSA. The CDR3 sequence is 17 residues long. CDR3 sequence (DNA): TGTGCCAGCAGCAAGATAGCCGGGACAGGACCCCACAATGAGCAGTTCTTC. Encoded protein: CASSKIAGTGPHNEQFF.

V and J are TRBV12-3 or TRBV12-4 and TRBJ2-7; perhaps TRBD1 as D (6 bases). V lost 1 base to trimming and J lost 5 bases, with 12 bases between them. The CDR3 loop spans 14 amino acids. Written as DNA, the CDR3 is TGTGCCAGCAGTTTAGGAGAGGGGGTCCACGAGCAGTACTTC. Amino acid sequence: CASSLGEGVHEQYF.

J is TRBJ1-5 and V is TRBV29-1; 8 bases are shared with TRBD1. There are 13 residues in the CDR3. In germline, CDR1 is SQVTM, CDR2 ANQGSEA. V was clipped by 5 bases and J by 7 bases; unmatched bases: 7. CDR3 nucleotide sequence: TGCAGCGTTCTGACAGGGGCGGCGCAGCCCCAGCATTTT. It specifies CSVLTGAAQPQHF.

This clonotype was found once. V and J are TRBV19 and TRBJ2-6, with TRBD1 as a possible D gene (6 bases). Germline V CDR1 and CDR2: LNHDA, SQIVND (reference sequence). Trimming took off 4 bases at V and 1 base at J, with 14 bases between the two ends. CDR3 length equals 17 residues. The DNA of the CDR3 is TGTGCCAGTAGTAAACCAGGGGAGTTATCTGGGGCCAACGTCCTGACTTTC. Encoded protein: CASSKPGELSGANVLTF.

This clonotype has a single count. The J gene is TRBJ2-1, the V gene TRBV19, with D possibly TRBD1 on 6 matching bases. V lost 3 bases and J 2 bases, leaving 11 bases between the germline ends. Germline V gives CDR1 LNHDA, CDR2 SQIVND (reference sequence). The CDR3 consists of 15 residues. The CDR3 loop reads CASSMQGSTYNEQFF. The CDR3 DNA reads as TGTGCCAGTAGTATGCAGGGGAGCACCTACAATGAGCAGTTCTTC.

This chain uses TRBV27 with TRBJ1-5; a weak D match, TRBD1 (6 bases). The CDR3 is 15 residues long. Trimming left V 5 bases short and J 4 bases short, with 15 bases between. Germline loops: CDR1 MNHEY, CDR2 SMNVEV (reference sequence). The CDR3 region is CASSPSGGRNQPQHF. The CDR3 DNA sequence: TGTGCCAGCAGTCCATCCGGGGGCAGGAATCAGCCCCAGCATTTT.

The chain has TRBV15 and TRBJ2-6; D gene ambiguous. CDR1 and CDR2 (germline): LNHNV, YYDKDF (reference sequence). The CDR3 is made up of 15 amino acids. The V end lost 3 bases, the J end lost 0 bases, and 6 bases lay between the germline ends. CDR3 in amino acids: CATSSHNSGANVLTF. The CDR3 coding sequence is TGTGCCACCAGCAGTCATAACTCTGGGGCCAACGTCCTGACTTTC.

Note on this clonotype: It may be a read error: a sequence one base away is much more abundant. The V gene is TRBV10-3, the J gene TRBJ2-7, with 8 bases that match TRBD1. The CDR3 totals 13 residues. The J segment lost 5 bases and the V segment lost 1 base, leaving 1 base of the junction unmatched. Germline values: CDR1 ENHRY, CDR2 SYGVKD. The CDR3 DNA reads as TGTGCCATCAGTGAGTGGACAGGGAACGAGCAGTACTTC. Translated, it gives CAISEWTGNEQYF.

The chain recombines TRBV28 with TRBJ1-1, with D hard to call. This CDR3 has 14 amino acids. V was pared by 5 bases and J by 3 bases, with 13 bases between. The germline CDR1 and CDR2 sequences are MDHEN and SYDVKM. CDR3 nucleotide sequence: TGTGCCAGCAGTGACCTACGTAGGGACACTGAAGCTTTCTTT. Amino acid sequence: CASSDLRRDTEAFF.

The chain joins TRBV5-6 to TRBJ2-7, with TRBD1 matching 9 bases. J was trimmed by 5 bases and V by 1 base; bases with no gene match: 7. In germline, CDR1 is SGHDT, CDR2 YYEEEE. The CDR3 spans 15 residues. CDR3 bases: TGTGCCAGCAGCTTGTCTACAGGGGGCCTCGACGAGCAGTACTTC. It translates to CASSLSTGGLDEQYF.

The J gene is TRBJ2-1, the V gene TRBV14, with 8 bases matching TRBD2. J lost 4 bases, V lost 10 bases, and 24 bases had no gene match. This CDR3 contains 19 residues. Germline V CDR1 and CDR2: SGHDN, FVKESK. In nucleotides, the CDR3 is TGTGCCACTAAACCGCCGGGACTAGGAGGCTCTCCGATGTACAATGAGCAGTTCTTC. As protein: CATKPPGLGGSPMYNEQFF.

The sample holds a few counts of this clonotype. The CDR3 loop is CASSLGFRVMGSPLHF. CDR3 sequence (DNA): TGTGCCAGCAGTTTAGGATTTCGGGTCATGGGTTCACCCCTCCACTTT. The chain is built from TRBV28 and TRBJ1-6, with no clear D. Deletions cut 2 bases from V and 9 bases from J, with 17 bases between. Germline V gives CDR1 MDHEN, CDR2 SYDVKM. CDR3 length: 16 amino acids.